These 26 T cell receptor beta chains originate from one sample sequenced in a study of blood T cells in healthy people across ages. Sample-barcoded 5' priming and a J-beta primer mix drove a second PCR of 7 to 11 cycles. MiXCR, run by TCRdb on the 5' RACE reads, gives a single entry per CDR3 protein. The top ten clones hold about 7.7% of a sample with around 1,500,000 distinct CDR3 sequences, roughly 28% of them seen once. Sequenced input: blood. The receptors originated from a woman younger than 45 in good health.

This clonotype was picked up many times. The chain has TRBV24-1 and TRBJ1-2; a weak D match, TRBD1 (6 bases). The V gene's germline CDR1 is KGHDR and CDR2 SFDVKD. V lost 7 bases and J 0 bases, leaving 8 bases between the germline ends. The CDR3 contains 13 residues. CDR3 in amino acids: CATSRGPNYGYTF. The DNA for the CDR3 is TGTGCCACCAGCAGGGGACCTAACTATGGCTACACCTTC.

This clonotype was counted a few times. The rearrangement joins TRBV18 to TRBJ2-1; 9 bases are shared with TRBD1. The CDR3 covers 14 residues. V gave up 2 bases and J gave up 10 bases; unmatched junction bases: 6. The V gene's germline CDR1 is KGHSH and CDR2 LQKENI. The CDR3 DNA reads TGTGCCAGCTCACCAGGGACAGGGACGGGAGAGCAGTTCTTC. This encodes CASSPGTGTGEQFF.

About this clonotype: A read error may be the cause here, since a much bigger clone is one base away. The chain joins TRBV4-3 to TRBJ2-1; the D call may be TRBD1 or TRBD2 (5 bases each). This CDR3 contains 14 residues. Germline V gives CDR1 LGHNA, CDR2 YSLEER. Here the CDR3 DNA reads TGCGCCAGCAACCAAGTGGGACGCAACAATGAGCAGTTCTTC. Translated: CASNQVGRNNEQFF.

The table lists this clonotype with a few counts. This chain joins TRBV5-1 and TRBJ1-4; D gene uncertain. The CDR3 consists of 13 residues. Germline values: CDR1 SGHRS, CDR2 YFSETQ. Trimming stripped 0 bases from V and 7 bases from J, with 7 bases between. CDR3 DNA: TGCGCCAGCAGCTTGGAGTACGGTGAAAAACTGTTTTTT. Translating gives CASSLEYGEKLFF.

This clonotype was detected only a few times. CDR3 in amino acids: CASSPAGQVLNEQFF. CDR3 bases: TGTGCCAGCTCACCTGCGGGACAGGTCCTCAATGAGCAGTTCTTC. The chain employs TRBV18 and TRBJ2-1, with TRBD1 matching 8 bases. The CDR3 is 15 amino acids. Germline V gene data show CDR1 as KGHSH and CDR2 as LQKENI. Germline trimming cut 3 bases from V and 6 bases from J; bases unmatched to any gene: 7.

This clonotype was observed a few times. An end of the junction differs from the germline gene, which may be a read error. This chain links TRBV6-6 with TRBJ2-1; 10 bases match TRBD2. This CDR3 is built from 14 residues. CDR1 is MNHNY and CDR2 is SVGAGI in the germline V gene (reference sequence). CDR3 sequence: CVSRERGGYNEQFF. The CDR3 DNA sequence: TGTGTCAGCAGGGAGCGGGGGGGATACAATGAGCAGTTCTTC.

This clonotype was seen many times. This chain connects TRBV29-1 to TRBJ2-5; 8 nucleotides agree with TRBD1. The germline CDR1 and CDR2 sequences are SQVTM and ANQGSEA. After removal of 7 bases from V and 5 bases from J, the junction contained 15 bases not matched to a gene. The CDR3 extends over 15 amino acids. CDR3 in DNA: TGCAGCGCAGTTGGGGGCCGGACAGGGATGGAGACCCAGTACTTC. This codes for CSAVGGRTGMETQYF. The entire variable domain, with the rest obtained from reference TRBV29-1 and TRBJ2-5, is as follows: SAVISQKPSRDICQRGTSLTIQCQVDSQVTMMFWYRQQPGQSLTLIATANQGSEATYESGFVIDKFPISRPNLTFSTLTVSNMSPEDSSIYLCSAVGGRTGMETQYFGPGTRLLVL.

The chain employs TRBV10-3 and TRBJ2-1; the match to TRBD2 covers 11 bases. The CDR3 loop spans 14 amino acids. Germline CDR1 ENHRY, CDR2 SYGVKD. The junction had 8 bases not matched to a gene; V was cut back by 11 bases and J by 5 bases. The CDR3: CAVRPGLADNEQFF. DNA of the CDR3: TGTGCCGTCCGCCCGGGACTAGCGGACAATGAGCAGTTCTTC.

In its sample, this clonotype was seen a few times. The rearrangement links TRBV5-1 to TRBJ2-3; no firm D call. V lost 3 bases, J lost 4 bases, and 12 bases lay in between. The CDR3 totals 14 residues. In germline, CDR1 is SGHRS, CDR2 YFSETQ. The CDR3 nucleotides are TGCGCCAGCAGCTCCCAGACACCGCCAGATACGCAGTATTTT. Translating gives CASSSQTPPDTQYF.

V usage is TRBV18 and J usage is TRBJ2-6; 7 nucleotides agree with TRBD1. The trim removed 4 bases at V and 4 bases at J, leaving 10 bases unmatched. The CDR3 consists of 17 residues. CDR1 is KGHSH and CDR2 is LQKENI in the germline V gene. CDR3 sequence: CASSQTWTGSGANVLTF. The CDR3 bases are TGTGCCAGCTCACAAACATGGACAGGATCGGGGGCCAACGTCCTGACTTTC. Supplemented by reference TRBV18 and TRBJ2-6, the full variable domain reads NAGVMQNPRHLVRRRGQEARLRCSPMKGHSHVYWYRQLPEEGLKFMVYLQKENIIDESGMPKERFSAEFPKEGPSILRIQQVVRGDSAAYFCASSQTWTGSGANVLTFGAGSRLTVL.

This clonotype was seen a handful of times. The chain links TRBV29-1 to TRBJ1-3; D is unresolved. Germline CDR1 and CDR2: SQVTM and ANQGSEA. The CDR3 consists of 15 residues. Deletions cut 5 bases from V and 8 bases from J, with 22 bases between. The CDR3 DNA reads TGCAGCGTTCAAGTGGACCCTGGGTTGGCGTACACCATATATTTT. Translated: CSVQVDPGLAYTIYF. The variable domain in full, completed from reference TRBV29-1 and TRBJ1-3, reads SAVISQKPSRDICQRGTSLTIQCQVDSQVTMMFWYRQQPGQSLTLIATANQGSEATYESGFVIDKFPISRPNLTFSTLTVSNMSPEDSSIYLCSVQVDPGLAYTIYFGEGSWLTVV.

Remarks on this clonotype: This may be a read error, as it is one base from a much larger clone. The chain employs TRBV20-1 and TRBJ2-5; 9 nucleotides match TRBD2. The trim removed 6 bases at V and 5 bases at J, leaving 7 bases unmatched. CDR1 is DFQATT and CDR2 is SNEGSKA in the germline V gene (reference sequence). This CDR3 has 13 residues. The CDR3 is CSAQAGGSETQYF. The CDR3 nucleotides are TGCAGTGCCCAAGCGGGGGGCAGCGAGACCCAGTACTTC.

This clonotype occurred a few times. The chain uses TRBV27 and TRBJ2-6, with D perhaps being TRBD1 or TRBD2 (5 bases each). Trimming pared 4 bases from V and 2 bases from J, leaving 9 bases between. The length of the CDR3 is 15 residues. Germline values: CDR1 MNHEY, CDR2 SMNVEV (reference sequence). CDR3 DNA: TGTGCCAGCAGTTCCTGGGACCCTGGGGCCAACGTCCTGACTTTC. It encodes CASSSWDPGANVLTF.

This chain uses TRBV15 with TRBJ2-5; D ambiguous. This CDR3 comprises 13 residues. Trimming left V 0 bases short and J 5 bases short, with 7 bases between. Germline loops: CDR1 LNHNV, CDR2 YYDKDF (reference sequence). This CDR3 is CATSRDWVETQYF. In nucleotides, the CDR3 is TGTGCCACCAGCAGAGATTGGGTCGAGACCCAGTACTTC.

The sample holds a few counts of this clonotype. The chain is built from TRBV20-1 and TRBJ2-1; D possibly corresponds to TRBD1 (5 bases). The V end lost 5 bases, the J end lost 13 bases, and 15 bases lay between the germline ends. The CDR3 consists of 11 residues. CDR1 is DFQATT, CDR2 SNEGSKA, per germline (reference sequence). The CDR3 DNA sequence: TGCAGTGCTGCGGTGAGTCAGGGTCAGTTCTTC. It encodes CSAAVSQGQFF.

In this sample, this clonotype turned up many times. The V call is TRBV5-1, the J call TRBJ2-3; 8 nucleotides align to TRBD2. Germline trimming cut 4 bases from V and 7 bases from J; bases unmatched to any gene: 5. The germline V gene has CDR1 SGHRS and CDR2 YFSETQ. CDR3 length: 13 residues. The CDR3, as DNA: TGCGCCAGCAGCCCTGGGACTAGGTATACGCAGTATTTT. It yields the protein CASSPGTRYTQYF.

On this clonotype: A much larger clone is a single base away; this may be a read error. The chain joins TRBV27 to TRBJ2-5; D is uncertain. The V gene's germline CDR1 is MNHEY and CDR2 SMNVEV (reference sequence). The CDR3 runs to 13 residues. CDR3: CTSSPKVSFGQYF. Here the CDR3 DNA reads TGTACCAGCAGTCCTAAGGTCTCCTTTGGGCAGTACTTC.

There are a few counts of this clonotype. The J gene is TRBJ1-2, the V gene TRBV5-1; a possible D gene is TRBD1 (6 bases). The ends were cut back, 5 bases at V and 1 base at J, with 12 bases in the middle. Germline values: CDR1 SGHRS, CDR2 YFSETQ. This CDR3 has 14 amino acids. CDR3 sequence reads: CASRPTGDNYGYTF. The CDR3 region has the DNA TGCGCCAGCAGGCCGACAGGAGATAACTATGGCTACACCTTC. Drawing the rest from reference TRBV5-1 and TRBJ1-2, the complete variable domain is KAGVTQTPRYLIKTRGQQVTLSCSPISGHRSVSWYQQTPGQGLQFLFEYFSETQRNKGNFPGRFSGRQFSNSRSEMNVSTLELGDSALYLCASRPTGDNYGYTFGSGTRLTVV.

The V and J genes are TRBV11-2 and TRBJ1-4; no clear D gene. The CDR3 has 14 amino acids. Trimming removed 5 bases from V and 8 bases from J, with 15 bases in between. The germline V gene encodes CDR1 SGHAT and CDR2 FQNNGV. The CDR3: CASSPPSGSEKLFF. The CDR3 nucleotides read TGTGCCAGCAGCCCCCCGTCTGGGTCGGAAAAACTGTTTTTT.

This clonotype was counted between two and nine times. The chain has TRBV15 and TRBJ2-1, with D possibly matching TRBD2 (5 bases). This CDR3 has 14 residues. Germline CDR1 reads LNHNV; CDR2 reads YYDKDF (reference sequence). Deletions cut 0 bases from V and 5 bases from J, with 8 bases between. This CDR3 reads CATSRERRDNEQFF. The CDR3 DNA sequence: TGTGCCACCAGCAGAGAAAGGCGGGACAATGAGCAGTTCTTC.

The rearrangement uses TRBV11-3 and TRBJ1-3, with a weak D call TRBD1 (5 bases). Germline CDR1 is SGHNT and CDR2 is YENEEA. Trimming pared 5 bases from V and 8 bases from J, leaving 13 bases between. The CDR3 is 13 amino acids. CDR3 nucleotide sequence: TGTGCCAGCAGCCTCATTACGGGGCACACCATATATTTT. Translated: CASSLITGHTIYF.

This clonotype has only a few counts. The chain employs TRBV16 and TRBJ2-7; TRBD1 might be the D (5 bases). The length of the CDR3 is 15 residues. Per germline, CDR1 KGHSY and CDR2 FQNENV. The V gene lost 0 bases and the J gene lost 2 bases, with 11 bases spanning the gap. The CDR3 reads CASSQSRQGAYEQYF. The CDR3 nucleotides are TGTGCCAGCAGCCAATCCAGGCAGGGCGCCTACGAGCAGTACTTC. Looking up the rest from reference TRBV16 and TRBJ2-7 gives the full variable domain: GEEVAQTPKHLVRGEGQKAKLYCAPIKGHSYVFWYQQVLKNEFKFLISFQNENVFDETGMPKERFSAKCLPNSPCSLEIQATKLEDSAVYFCASSQSRQGAYEQYFGPGTRLTVT.

The rearrangement uses TRBV6-6 and TRBJ2-4; 9 bases match TRBD1. V was pared by 6 bases and J by 13 bases, with 13 bases of the junction left unmatched. The CDR3 spans 14 residues. In germline, CDR1 is MNHNY, CDR2 SVGAGI (reference sequence). CDR3 region: CASRYVTGGWEQYF. In DNA form, the CDR3 reads TGTGCCAGCAGGTACGTAACAGGGGGCTGGGAGCAGTACTTC.

This clonotype was seen at least ten times. The V and J genes are TRBV12-3 or TRBV12-4 and TRBJ2-2, with D maybe TRBD1 (5 bases). Trimming left V 3 bases short and J 1 base short, with 6 bases between. This CDR3 contains 14 residues. The CDR3 protein is CASSLGLNTGELFF. The CDR3 DNA sequence: TGTGCCAGCAGTTTGGGGCTGAACACCGGGGAGCTGTTTTTT.

This clonotype occurred a few times. V is TRBV6-2 or TRBV6-3 and J is TRBJ2-1; D gene unclear. V lost 8 bases, J lost 8 bases, and 10 bases lay in between. The CDR3 loop spans 11 amino acids. Germline-derived CDR1 and CDR2 are MNHEY and SVGEGT. The chain's CDR3 is CASGSLYEQFF. The CDR3 nucleotides read TGTGCCAGCGGCTCTCTGTATGAGCAGTTCTTC.

This clonotype was counted between two and nine times. V is TRBV12-3 or TRBV12-4 and J is TRBJ2-7; 7 nucleotides match TRBD2. V shed 2 bases and J 0 bases; nucleotides not matched to a gene: 7. The length of the CDR3 is 16 residues. In nucleotides, the CDR3 is TGTGCCAGCAGTTTAATGATAGGCGGGGGCTCCTACGAGCAGTACTTC. As protein: CASSLMIGGGSYEQYF.